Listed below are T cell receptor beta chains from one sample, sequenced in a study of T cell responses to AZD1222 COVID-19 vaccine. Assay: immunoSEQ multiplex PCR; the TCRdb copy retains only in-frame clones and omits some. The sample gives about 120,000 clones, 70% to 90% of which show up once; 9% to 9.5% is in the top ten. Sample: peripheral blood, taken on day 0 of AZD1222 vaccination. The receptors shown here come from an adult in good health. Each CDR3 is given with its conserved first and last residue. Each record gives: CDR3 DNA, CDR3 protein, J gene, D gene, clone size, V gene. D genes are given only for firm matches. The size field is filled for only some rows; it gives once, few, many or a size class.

TGTGCCACCAGTGGAAGTCTACAGGGCTCCTACAATGAGCAGTTCTTC CATSGSLQGSYNEQFF TRBJ2-1 NA NA TRBV24-1
TGTGCCTGGAGTGTTGCAGGCTTGGGAAACACCATATATTTT CAWSVAGLGNTIYF TRBJ1-3 NA NA TRBV30
TGTGCCAGACCCGCCCGACCCGTGGGCTACGAGCAGTACTTC CARPARPVGYEQYF TRBJ2-7 NA NA TRBV21-1
TGTGCCAGCAGTTACGGAGGAGCTACTCTAGGAAACACCATATATTTT CASSYGGATLGNTIYF TRBJ1-3 NA NA TRBV6-5
TGTGCCAGTAGTATCTCTCCAGTCCAAGAGACCCAGTACTTC CASSISPVQETQYF TRBJ2-5 NA NA TRBV19
TGTGCCAGCAGCCTTTCTTACGCGGGTACTGAAGCTTTCTTT CASSLSYAGTEAFF TRBJ1-1 NA NA TRBV7-2
TGTGCCAGCAGCGCACAGGGGGGGTACGAGCAGTACTTC CASSAQGGYEQYF TRBJ2-7 NA NA TRBV9
TGTGCCAGCAGCGTAGGGCAGCATAACTATGGCTACACCTTC CASSVGQHNYGYTF TRBJ1-2 NA few TRBV9
TGTGCCAGCAGGGTAGTGCAGAGAACTAATCAGCCCCAGCATTTT CASRVVQRTNQPQHF TRBJ1-5 NA NA TRBV6-5
TGTGCCAGCAGGAGACAGGATGGCTACACCTTC CASRRQDGYTF TRBJ1-2 NA NA TRBV6-5
TGTGCCAGCAGCTTGGGGACAGGAGGCGAGACCCAGTACTTC CASSLGTGGETQYF TRBJ2-5 TRBD1 NA TRBV5-5
TGTGCCAGCAGCCTAACAGGGGGACTTCGGGAGCAGTACTTC CASSLTGGLREQYF TRBJ2-7 TRBD1 NA TRBV5-5
TGTGCCAGCACCCGGGCACAGATGATCTCTGGAAACACCATATATTTT CASTRAQMISGNTIYF TRBJ1-3 NA NA TRBV21-1
TGTGCCAGCAGCAGACGGCAGGGGACTGGGGAGCTGTTTTTT CASSRRQGTGELFF TRBJ2-2 NA NA TRBV5-6
TGTGCCTGGAGTCTCGGTGGGGATTCACCCCTCCACTTT CAWSLGGDSPLHF TRBJ1-6 NA NA TRBV30
TGCAGCGTTGTGGCAAGCCAAAACACTGAAGCTTTCTTT CSVVASQNTEAFF TRBJ1-1 NA NA TRBV29-1
TGTGCCAGCAGCCTGGGCGGCAGGGTCGGGGAGACCCAGTACTTC CASSLGGRVGETQYF TRBJ2-5 NA once TRBV5-6
TGTGCCATCAGTGACCTGGGCCTAAAACAGACCCAGTACTTC CAISDLGLKQTQYF TRBJ2-5 NA NA TRBV10-3
TGTGCCACCAGCAGAGACCAGCGGGAGTTGACAGATACGCAGTATTTT CATSRDQRELTDTQYF TRBJ2-3 TRBD2 NA TRBV15
TGTGCCAGCAGACCTCCCTTTAGACTAGCGGGGGGGATTAGCAATGAGCAGTTCTTC CASRPPFRLAGGISNEQFF TRBJ2-1 TRBD2 NA TRBV7-9
TGTGCCAGCAGCCAAGGACACGGCACTGAAGCTTTCTTT CASSQGHGTEAFF TRBJ1-1 NA NA TRBV3-1/TRBV3-2
TGTGCCAGCTCACCCGCGTTGACCGAGAACACCGGGGAGCTGTTTTTT CASSPALTENTGELFF TRBJ2-2 NA NA TRBV18
TGTGCCAGCAGCGAGAGGGGGGGGACAGGGACATCACCCCTCCACTTT CASSERGGTGTSPLHF TRBJ1-6 TRBD1 NA TRBV9
TGTGCCAGCCATGCGGACAGGGCGACCGGGGAGCTGTTTTTT CASHADRATGELFF TRBJ2-2 TRBD1 NA TRBV2
TGTGCCAGCAGTGAAGACGGGTTGGGGATCAATGAGCAGTTCTTC CASSEDGLGINEQFF TRBJ2-1 NA NA TRBV2
TGTGCCGCGAGGGGGCGAAGCGGGGAGCTGTTTTTT CAARGRSGELFF TRBJ2-2 TRBD1 NA TRBV10-3
TGTGCCAGCAGACCTGGACAGGGGGGCTCACCCCTCCACTTT CASRPGQGGSPLHF TRBJ1-6 TRBD1 NA TRBV6-5
TGTGCCAGCAGTTTTTGGCAGAACACCGGGGAGCTGTTTTTT CASSFWQNTGELFF TRBJ2-2 NA NA TRBV28
TGTGCCAGCACCCCCCAGGGGAGGCAGGACTACGAGCAGTACTTC CASTPQGRQDYEQYF TRBJ2-7 NA NA TRBV28
TGTGCCAGCAGCTTGTGGGCCCTACGGGGGGCTCAGCCCCAGCATTTT CASSLWALRGAQPQHF TRBJ1-5 NA once TRBV5-8
TGTGCCAGCAGTTTACGACAGGGGGCGAGGGGTTACTCTGGAAACACCATATATTTT CASSLRQGARGYSGNTIYF TRBJ1-3 TRBD1 NA TRBV27
TGTGCCAGCAGTTTAGCTTCCCGGTACGAGCAGTACTTC CASSLASRYEQYF TRBJ2-7 NA NA TRBV12-3/TRBV12-4
TGTGCCTGGAGTGAGGTGTCTGGCGGGAGGGCCATAGGTGAGCAGTTCTTC CAWSEVSGGRAIGEQFF TRBJ2-1 TRBD2 NA TRBV30
TGCGCCAGCAGTGAGTACGGTCAAATTATTGAAGCTTTCTTT CASSEYGQIIEAFF TRBJ1-1 NA NA TRBV10-2
TGTGCCAGCAGCTTAGCCAGCTATGGCTACACCTTC CASSLASYGYTF TRBJ1-2 NA NA TRBV7-2
TGCGCCAGCAGCCAAGATACGGGACTAGCAGGACTCGAGCAGTACTTC CASSQDTGLAGLEQYF TRBJ2-7 TRBD2 NA TRBV4-1
TGTGCCAGCAGCCAATCTCCCTACGGAGACACCGGGGAGCTGTTTTTT CASSQSPYGDTGELFF TRBJ2-2 NA NA TRBV3-1/TRBV3-2
TGTGCCAGCAGCCAAGTACCCGGGGCCAACGTCCTGACTTTC CASSQVPGANVLTF TRBJ2-6 NA NA TRBV3-1/TRBV3-2
TGTGCCAGCAGCCGAGGGGGGTTGGATGGCTACACCTTC CASSRGGLDGYTF TRBJ1-2 NA NA TRBV7-3
TGTGCCAGCAGCTCTTCGATGGGAGGGGACACTGAAGCTTTCTTT CASSSSMGGDTEAFF TRBJ1-1 NA NA TRBV7-2
TGTGCCAGCAGCCCAGTTGGGGTTTACTATGGCTACACCTTC CASSPVGVYYGYTF TRBJ1-2 NA NA TRBV7-2
TGTGCCAGCGGAATAGCGGATAGCTCCTACGAGCAGTACTTC CASGIADSSYEQYF TRBJ2-7 NA once TRBV2
TGTGCCAGCAGCCTCCTAGCGGGAGGGCGCTACGAGCAGTACTTC CASSLLAGGRYEQYF TRBJ2-7 TRBD2 NA TRBV5-6
TGTGCCAGCAGCTTAATGACCGCGGGGAACAATGAGCAGTTCTTC CASSLMTAGNNEQFF TRBJ2-1 NA NA TRBV7-6
TGTGCCAGCAGTCCGGACAGGGGCTATGGCTACACCTTC CASSPDRGYGYTF TRBJ1-2 TRBD1 NA TRBV6-5
TGCAGCCTTGACAGGTCTGGTTTAGCTTTCTTT CSLDRSGLAFF TRBJ1-1 NA NA TRBV20-1
TGTGCCAGCAGTGAAACGACCAAGGGGAATTCACCCCTCCACTTT CASSETTKGNSPLHF TRBJ1-6 NA once TRBV6-1
TGTGCCAGCAGCATTACCTACGAGCAGTACTTC CASSITYEQYF TRBJ2-7 NA NA TRBV6-2/TRBV6-3
TGTGCCAGCAGCTTAGCTCTGGGAGACCTCCACTTT CASSLALGDLHF TRBJ1-6 NA NA TRBV7-9
TGCGCCAGCAGCCAAGATGGGGGAGGAAACACCATATATTTT CASSQDGGGNTIYF TRBJ1-3 NA NA TRBV4-3
TGCGCCAGCAGCATTCAAGGGAGGCAGGATCCAAAACTGTTTTTT CASSIQGRQDPKLFF TRBJ1-4 NA NA TRBV4-3